This passage covers 7 T cell receptor beta chains from one sample sequenced in a study of T cell responses to AZD1222 COVID-19 vaccine. Sequencing used immunoSEQ multiplex PCR; TCRdb keeps in-frame clones, though not all of them. Found here are under 150,000 clones, 93% of them singletons; the top ten hold approximately 3.4%. The sample consisted of peripheral blood, taken on day 0 of AZD1222 vaccination. Every receptor here comes from an adult in good health.

The chain links TRBV4-3 to TRBJ1-4; possibly TRBD1 for D (5 bases). The CDR3 runs to 15 residues. Germline CDR1 and CDR2: LGHNA and YSLEER. V lost 3 bases, J lost 6 bases, and 14 bases lay in between. The CDR3 region is CASSQVGVGDEKLFF. The DNA for the CDR3 is TGCGCCAGCAGCCAGGTTGGGGTAGGGGATGAAAAACTGTTTTTT.

The V gene is TRBV6-1, the J gene TRBJ2-7; D could derive from TRBD1 or TRBD2 (5 bases each). Trimming removed 3 bases from V and 4 bases from J, with 13 bases in between. Looked up from germline, CDR1 is MNHNS and CDR2 is SASEGT. This CDR3 has 14 amino acids. The CDR3 reads CASSDRQGAYEQYF. DNA for the CDR3: TGTGCCAGCAGTGACAGGCAGGGAGCTTACGAGCAGTACTTC.

This chain uses TRBV11-3 with TRBJ2-1, with 7 bases fitting TRBD2. This CDR3 has 15 amino acids. After removal of 0 bases from V and 7 bases from J, the junction contained 6 bases not matched to a gene. Germline V CDR1 and CDR2: SGHNT, YENEEA. The CDR3 loop is CASSLEAGESNEQFF. CDR3 in DNA: TGTGCCAGCAGCTTAGAGGCGGGAGAAAGTAATGAGCAGTTCTTC.

The chain uses TRBV11-2 and TRBJ2-2; D gene unclear. This CDR3 contains 11 residues. The V end was cut by 5 bases, the J end by 7 bases, with 5 bases between. The germline V gene encodes CDR1 SGHAT and CDR2 FQNNGV. CDR3 residues: CASSLYGELFF. CDR3 DNA: TGTGCCAGCAGCCTTTACGGGGAGCTGTTTTTT.

This clone was detected only once. The chain uses TRBV3-1 (or the pseudogene TRBV3-2) and TRBJ2-7; the match to TRBD2 covers 13 bases. There are 18 residues in the CDR3. Germline CDR1 reads LGHDT; CDR2 reads YNNKEL (reference sequence). J gave up 0 bases and V 1 base, and 6 bases lay outside the gene matches. CDR3 amino acids: CASSQGGTSGNSSYEQYF. The CDR3 DNA is TGTGCCAGCAGCCAAGGAGGGACTAGCGGGAACAGCTCCTACGAGCAGTACTTC.

The chain recombines TRBV19 with TRBJ2-3, with 13 nucleotides matching TRBD2. The J segment lost 4 bases and the V segment lost 6 bases, leaving 7 bases of the junction unmatched. The CDR3 is made up of 16 amino acids. CDR1 and CDR2 (germline): LNHDA, SQIVND (reference sequence). This CDR3 is CASRGLAGMQADTQYF. The CDR3 DNA is TGTGCCAGTAGGGGACTAGCGGGAATGCAAGCAGATACGCAGTATTTT.

DNA for the CDR3: TGTGCCAGCAGTTACGGAGAGGGGGGTGAAAAACTGTTTTTT. It yields the protein CASSYGEGGEKLFF. The genes are TRBV6-6 and TRBJ1-4; D may be TRBD1 (6 bases). Between the trimmed V and J ends, which lost 2 bases and 7 bases, there was a span of 11 bases. This CDR3 has 14 amino acids. CDR1 and CDR2 (germline): MNHNY, SVGAGI (reference sequence).